Listed below are T cell receptor beta chains from one sample, sequenced in a study of circulating and synovial CD4+ cells in juvenile arthritis. The data were produced by immunoSEQ multiplex PCR, yet TCRdb's version contains in-frame clones alone and is incomplete. Seen here are fewer than 40,000 clones, over 95% observed once, and the top ten hold 0.15% to 0.2%. Source material: CD4+ T cells from blood. The receptor source for this set is a human donor with juvenile idiopathic arthritis. Both conserved end residues are part of each CDR3. Fields, in order: CDR3 DNA, CDR3 protein, J gene, D gene, V gene, clone size. D genes are given only for firm matches. Some rows have no size entry. The others give once, few or many, or a class for an expanded clone.

CDR3 DNA: TGTGCCAGCAGTCAAACGACAGGGAACACTGAAGCTTTCTTT
CDR3 protein: CASSQTTGNTEAFF
J gene: TRBJ1-1
D gene: -
V gene: TRBV27
clone size: -

CDR3 DNA: TGTGCCAGCAGTGATTGGGCTATGAACACTGAAGCTTTCTTT
CDR3 protein: CASSDWAMNTEAFF
J gene: TRBJ1-1
D gene: -
V gene: TRBV2
clone size: -

CDR3 DNA: TGTGCCAGCAGCCGTAACACTGAAGCTTTCTTT
CDR3 protein: CASSRNTEAFF
J gene: TRBJ1-1
D gene: -
V gene: TRBV6-1
clone size: -

CDR3 DNA: TGCAGCGCCAAAACTACAGCGGAACAGCCCCAGCATTTT
CDR3 protein: CSAKTTAEQPQHF
J gene: TRBJ1-5
D gene: -
V gene: TRBV29-1
clone size: -

CDR3 DNA: TGTGCCAGCAGTGAATCGCGGGGGACAGGGTACAATGAGCAGTTCTTC
CDR3 protein: CASSESRGTGYNEQFF
J gene: TRBJ2-1
D gene: TRBD1
V gene: TRBV2
clone size: -

CDR3 DNA: TGTGCCAGCCTTGACAGGGGGCCTCAGCCCCAGCATTTT
CDR3 protein: CASLDRGPQPQHF
J gene: TRBJ1-5
D gene: TRBD1
V gene: TRBV28
clone size: -

CDR3 DNA: TGTGCCAGCAGCTCCGGTGGGACCCAGTACTTC
CDR3 protein: CASSSGGTQYF
J gene: TRBJ2-5
D gene: -
V gene: TRBV11-3
clone size: -

CDR3 DNA: TGTGCCAGCAATCAGGAAGGGGGCACTGAAGCTTTCTTT
CDR3 protein: CASNQEGGTEAFF
J gene: TRBJ1-1
D gene: -
V gene: TRBV2
clone size: -

CDR3 DNA: TGTGCCAGCAGTTTAGGCCCTCAGGGGCGCGGGAGGACCCAGTACTTC
CDR3 protein: CASSLGPQGRGRTQYF
J gene: TRBJ2-5
D gene: -
V gene: TRBV28
clone size: -

CDR3 DNA: TGTGCCACCAGCCTTTACACCGGGGAGCTGTTTTTT
CDR3 protein: CATSLYTGELFF
J gene: TRBJ2-2
D gene: -
V gene: TRBV15
clone size: -

CDR3 DNA: TGTGCCAGTAGTAAGGACAGAAATCAGCCCCAGCATTTT
CDR3 protein: CASSKDRNQPQHF
J gene: TRBJ1-5
D gene: -
V gene: TRBV19
clone size: -

CDR3 DNA: TGTGCCTGTAGCGGTCCCTACGAGCAGTACTTC
CDR3 protein: CACSGPYEQYF
J gene: TRBJ2-7
D gene: -
V gene: TRBV28
clone size: once

CDR3 DNA: TGTGCTAGCAGCTCCGGGAGTCTGACAGATACGCAGTATTTT
CDR3 protein: CASSSGSLTDTQYF
J gene: TRBJ2-3
D gene: -
V gene: TRBV7-7
clone size: -

CDR3 DNA: TGTGCCATCAGGGACAGCCCAGAATACTCCTATGGCTACACCTTC
CDR3 protein: CAIRDSPEYSYGYTF
J gene: TRBJ1-2
D gene: -
V gene: TRBV10-3
clone size: -

CDR3 DNA: TGTGCCAGCAGCCCACCCGGTCCCCGCACCGGGGAGCTGTTTTTT
CDR3 protein: CASSPPGPRTGELFF
J gene: TRBJ2-2
D gene: -
V gene: TRBV7-3
clone size: -

CDR3 DNA: TGTGCCAGCAGCCCCTCCCGGGACAGGGATTCGCATGAAAAACTGTTTTTT
CDR3 protein: CASSPSRDRDSHEKLFF
J gene: TRBJ1-4
D gene: TRBD1
V gene: TRBV5-4
clone size: -

CDR3 DNA: TGTGCCAGCAGCTCACAGGGGCAGGGAGATACGCAGTATTTT
CDR3 protein: CASSSQGQGDTQYF
J gene: TRBJ2-3
D gene: TRBD1
V gene: TRBV27
clone size: -

CDR3 DNA: TGCAGCGTAACCCGGGACAGGGCCGGCGGCTACACCTTC
CDR3 protein: CSVTRDRAGGYTF
J gene: TRBJ1-2
D gene: TRBD1
V gene: TRBV29-1
clone size: -

CDR3 DNA: TGTGCCAGCAGCGTAGGACTAGCGGGTTCTAGCACAGATACGCAGTATTTT
CDR3 protein: CASSVGLAGSSTDTQYF
J gene: TRBJ2-3
D gene: TRBD2
V gene: TRBV9
clone size: -

CDR3 DNA: TGTGCCAGCAGTTTCCCGTCCGGGGGGACCACAGATACGCAGTATTTT
CDR3 protein: CASSFPSGGTTDTQYF
J gene: TRBJ2-3
D gene: TRBD2
V gene: TRBV28
clone size: -

CDR3 DNA: TGTGCTAGTGCCGAAGACAGGGGGCGACTCGGTTCGCAGTATTTT
CDR3 protein: CASAEDRGRLGSQYF
J gene: TRBJ2-3
D gene: TRBD1
V gene: TRBV12-5
clone size: -

CDR3 DNA: TGTGCCAGCAGCCCGGGACTAGCGAGAACAGATACGCAGTATTTT
CDR3 protein: CASSPGLARTDTQYF
J gene: TRBJ2-3
D gene: TRBD2
V gene: TRBV11-3
clone size: -